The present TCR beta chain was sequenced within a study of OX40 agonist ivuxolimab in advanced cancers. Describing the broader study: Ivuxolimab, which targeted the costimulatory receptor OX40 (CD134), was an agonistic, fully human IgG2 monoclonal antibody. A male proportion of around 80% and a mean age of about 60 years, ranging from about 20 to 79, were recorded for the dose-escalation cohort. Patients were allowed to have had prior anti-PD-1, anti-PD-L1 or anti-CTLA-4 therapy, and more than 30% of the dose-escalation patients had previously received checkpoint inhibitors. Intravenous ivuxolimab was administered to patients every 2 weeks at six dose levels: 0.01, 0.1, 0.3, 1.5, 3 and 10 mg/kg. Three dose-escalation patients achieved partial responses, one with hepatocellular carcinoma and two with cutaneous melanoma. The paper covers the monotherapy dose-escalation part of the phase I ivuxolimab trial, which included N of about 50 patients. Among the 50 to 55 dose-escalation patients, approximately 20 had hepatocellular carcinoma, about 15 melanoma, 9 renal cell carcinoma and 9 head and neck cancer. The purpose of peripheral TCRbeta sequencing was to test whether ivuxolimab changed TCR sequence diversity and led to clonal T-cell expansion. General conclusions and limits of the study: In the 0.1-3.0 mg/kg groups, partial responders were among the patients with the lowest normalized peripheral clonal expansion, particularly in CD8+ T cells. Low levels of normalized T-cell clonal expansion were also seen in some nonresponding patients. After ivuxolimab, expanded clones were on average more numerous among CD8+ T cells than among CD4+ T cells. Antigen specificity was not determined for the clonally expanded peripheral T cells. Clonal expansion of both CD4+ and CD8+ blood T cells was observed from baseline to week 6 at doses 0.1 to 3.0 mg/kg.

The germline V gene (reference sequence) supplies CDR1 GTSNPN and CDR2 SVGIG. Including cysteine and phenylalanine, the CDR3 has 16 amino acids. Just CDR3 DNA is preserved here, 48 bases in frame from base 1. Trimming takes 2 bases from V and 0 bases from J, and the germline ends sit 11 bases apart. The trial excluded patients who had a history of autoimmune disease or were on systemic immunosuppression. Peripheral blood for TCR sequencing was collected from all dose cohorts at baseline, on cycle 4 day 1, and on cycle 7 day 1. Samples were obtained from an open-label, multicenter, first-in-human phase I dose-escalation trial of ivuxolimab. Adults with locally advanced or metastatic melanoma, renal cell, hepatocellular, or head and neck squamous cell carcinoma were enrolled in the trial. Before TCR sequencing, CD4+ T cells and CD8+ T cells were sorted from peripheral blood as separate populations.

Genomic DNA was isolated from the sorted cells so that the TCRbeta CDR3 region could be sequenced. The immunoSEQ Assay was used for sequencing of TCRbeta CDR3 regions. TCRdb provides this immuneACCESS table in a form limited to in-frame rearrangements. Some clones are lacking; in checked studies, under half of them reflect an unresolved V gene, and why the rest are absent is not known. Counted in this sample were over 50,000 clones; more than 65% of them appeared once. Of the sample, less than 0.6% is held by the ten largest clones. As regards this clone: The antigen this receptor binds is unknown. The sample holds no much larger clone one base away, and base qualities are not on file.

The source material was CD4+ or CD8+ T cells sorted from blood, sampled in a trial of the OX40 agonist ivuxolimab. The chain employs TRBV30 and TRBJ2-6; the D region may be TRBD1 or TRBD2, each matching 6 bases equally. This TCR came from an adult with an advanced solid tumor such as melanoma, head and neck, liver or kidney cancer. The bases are TGTGCCTGGAGTAAAGGGGGGAGCTCTGGGGCCAACGTCCTGACTTTC. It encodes CAWSKGGSSGANVLTF.